The entry below gives a single TCR beta chain sequence along with its context. The target antigen is unknown. The data originate from a study of cytomegalovirus exposure and HLA in healthy donors. At the level of the study: The roughly 130 validation repertoires used the same platform as the roughly 670 first-cohort repertoires, a later analysis reported.

Study-wide points: Researchers counted 150 to 200 TCR beta chains as cytomegalovirus-associated. Reported results showed that the classifier diagnosed cytomegalovirus status with high specificity and sensitivity.

The data were produced by immunoSEQ multiplex PCR, yet TCRdb's version contains in-frame clones alone and is incomplete. Of about 160,000 clones in the sample, about 90% were seen once. This CDR3 has 14 amino acids. CDR1 and CDR2 (germline): LGHNA, YNFKEQ. V was shortened by 1 base and J by 2 bases, with 9 bases between the two germline ends. The sequenced material came from PBMCs. This receptor was obtained from a woman aged 25-40 years in good health and CMV-seronegative. The chain combines TRBV4-2 with TRBJ2-7; D ambiguous. This CDR3 is CASSQVRDPYEQYF. The CDR3 bases are TGTGCCAGCAGCCAAGTTAGAGATCCCTACGAGCAGTACTTC.